This T cell receptor beta chain is from a study of blood T cell repertoires in COVID-19 (dated by TCRdb to 2019 to 2021). Regarding the study in general: The collaborator samples originated in the United States, Italy and Spain and spanned the acute and convalescent phases of COVID-19. The prospective study material was composed of cDNA or gDNA derived from T cells, B-cell-depleted T cells, or PBMCs. Where available, HLA class I and class II types were taken from metadata supplied by the sample provider and were not determined by assay-based typing. The repertoires were released in a freely available public database intended as a resource for research on the immune response to SARS-CoV-2. Nearly every sample came with metadata listing a de-identified subject ID, COVID-19 status, age in years and sex. The dataset comprised deeply sampled blood TCRbeta repertoires from subjects exposed to, actively infected with, or recovered from COVID-19. The samples were drawn from two sources: the first 160 participants of the ongoing ImmuneRACE study, and fewer than 1,500 subjects contributed by 6 global collaborators. Study-wide findings and limitations: How much clinical and demographic metadata was included differed by source and by participant, and the metadata was provided uncurated.

Comment on this clone: Its antigen is still unknown. Base qualities are not recorded, but no much larger clone differs from it by a single base.

The immunoSEQ Assay, a bias-controlled multiplex PCR, was used to amplify TCRbeta CDR3 regions from genomic DNA. Regarding the original processing steps: The number of nucleated cells in each sample was estimated from the amplification of reference gene primers within the assay. Sequence reads were collapsed and filtered to measure the absolute abundance of every unique TCRbeta CDR3 rearrangement. For each sample, productive Simpson clonality was calculated by taking the square root of Simpson's diversity index across productive rearrangements. In its TCRdb copy, this immuneACCESS table keeps in-frame sequences only and misses some clones. Where compared with another copy, unresolved V genes explain less than half of these, and the others have no known cause. The V and J calls and clone size come from that table; D and trimming were worked out from the DNA. The table for this sample lists over 200,000 clones; about 90% of them were counted only once. Roughly 3.7% of the sample is taken by the ten largest.

The V end gives up 3 bases and the J end 9 bases, leaving 11 bases in the junction not matched to a gene. Reading the germline V gene (reference sequence) gives CDR1 SGHNT and CDR2 YYREEE. The CDR3 measures 16 amino acids from cysteine to phenylalanine. The sequence is cut down to CDR3 DNA, 48 bases in frame from base 1. Enrolling through a virtual design, the prospective study's participants ranged in age from roughly 18 to 89 years and lived across roughly 24 United States geographic areas. In the prospective study, cohorts were assigned on the basis of participant-reported clinical history obtained from a screening survey and a study questionnaire. Exposed participants had been in contact, within 2 weeks of entering the study, with a person who had a PCR-confirmed or clinician-diagnosed case of COVID-19. Mobile phlebotomists in the prospective study collected whole blood, serum and a nasopharyngeal or oropharyngeal swab from every participant. Over a roughly 2-month period, participants in the prospective study had the option of providing additional blood draws and questionnaires. Before DNA extraction, blood samples from the prospective study were shipped at room temperature or frozen.

Specimen: PBMCs or T cells enriched from blood (not recorded which). This TCR was recovered from a woman aged 25-40 years who had been exposed to COVID-19. The chain is encoded by TRBV5-4 joined to TRBJ2-7; 14 bases in between match TRBD2. The CDR3 region: CASSSSLGLAGEVQYF. The DNA sequence is TGTGCCAGCAGCTCCTCTTTGGGACTAGCGGGAGAGGTGCAGTACTTC. Here the CDR3 is joined to the reference TRBV5-4 and TRBJ2-7 genes, and the full variable domain is: ETGVTQSPTHLIKTRGQQVTLRCSSQSGHNTVSWYQQALGQGPQFIFQYYREEENGRGNFPPRFSGLQFPNYSSELNVNALELDDSALYLCASSSSLGLAGEVQYFGPGTRLTVT.